The 20 T cell receptor beta chains reported below all come from one sample, sequenced in a study of post-analysis software for immune sequencing data. Study results and limitations: Controls showed lower frequencies than patients for 4 or 5 TRBV segments, and TRBV5-6, TRBV5-1 and TRBV20-1 were among these.

These TCRs' antigens remain unknown. Unique molecular identifiers had been added to the TCR beta cDNA libraries. TCRdb itself ran the PCR reads through MiXCR, one entry per CDR3 protein. The repertoire consists of 750,000 to 950,000 distinct CDR3 sequences, with roughly 58% occurring once and the leading ten covering approximately 4.3%. Sequenced sample: blood. The receptors were sampled from a girl aged 5-17 years with multiple sclerosis.

This clonotype was detected a few times. V usage is TRBV2 and J usage is TRBJ2-4; no reliable D call. The CDR3 is 12 amino acids. From germline, CDR1 is SNHLY and CDR2 FYNNEI. The V end was cut by 6 bases, the J end by 9 bases, with 12 bases between. CDR3 nucleotides: TGTGCCAGCAGGGACCCTCCGGGCATTCAGTACTTC. Amino acids: CASRDPPGIQYF.

The V gene is TRBV29-1, the J gene TRBJ1-1; no clear D gene. Per the germline V gene, CDR1 is SQVTM and CDR2 is ANQGSEA. CDR3 length equals 12 residues. V lost 7 bases and J lost 4, with 13 bases in between. The CDR3 DNA sequence: TGCAGCGCCGGGTTTCAAGGCACTGAAGCTTTCTTT. As protein: CSAGFQGTEAFF.

V is TRBV25-1 and J is TRBJ1-5; no definite D call. The CDR3 extends over 14 amino acids. V gave up 3 bases and J gave up 3 bases, with 9 bases separating them. Germline V gene sequence: CDR1 MGHDK, CDR2 SYGVNS. The DNA of the CDR3 is TGTGCCAGCAGTGATACCGGATTCAATCAGCCCCAGCATTTT. This sequence encodes CASSDTGFNQPQHF. Full variable domain (missing parts from reference TRBV25-1 and TRBJ1-5): EADIYQTPRYLVIGTGKKITLECSQTMGHDKMYWYQQDPGMELHLIHYSYGVNSTEKGDLSSESTVSRIRTEHFPLTLESARPSHTSQYLCASSDTGFNQPQHFGDGTRLSIL.

This clonotype has more than one count but fewer than ten. J is TRBJ2-5 and V is TRBV3-1; D not certain. The CDR3 is 15 amino acids. Trimming cost V 1 base and J 4 bases, with 13 bases left between them. The V gene's germline CDR1 is LGHDT and CDR2 YNNKEL (reference sequence). CDR3: CASSQGRVRVETQYF. In DNA form, the CDR3 reads TGTGCCAGCAGCCAAGGACGGGTACGTGTAGAGACCCAGTACTTC.

This clonotype was picked up one time. The chain recombines TRBV27 with TRBJ2-7, with 8 bases identical to TRBD1. Trimming removed 6 bases from V and 6 bases from J; junction bases left unmatched: 7. The V gene's germline CDR1 is MNHEY and CDR2 SMNVEV (reference sequence). The CDR3 is 13 residues long. CDR3 nucleotide sequence: TGTGCCAGCAGACTGACAGGGGTCAGCGAGCAGTACTTC. Its protein is CASRLTGVSEQYF.

This chain links TRBV29-1 with TRBJ2-1, with TRBD2 matching 8 bases. CDR1 is SQVTM, CDR2 ANQGSEA, per germline. The J segment lost 12 bases and the V segment lost 0 bases, leaving 10 bases of the junction unmatched. The CDR3 runs to 14 residues. CDR3 sequence: CSVEDTASGWGQFF. The CDR3 bases are TGCAGCGTTGAAGATACGGCTAGCGGGTGGGGGCAGTTCTTC.

This chain connects TRBV9 to TRBJ2-3; 7 bases align to TRBD2. CDR1 SGDLS and CDR2 YYNGEE come from the germline V gene. The V segment lost 0 bases and the J segment 8 bases; nucleotides outside the gene matches: 15. This CDR3 has 17 residues. CDR3 coding DNA: TGTGCCAGCAGCGTAGCTACCGGGGACTACCTTGGAGGTACGCAGTATTTT. It translates to CASSVATGDYLGGTQYF.

The chain recombines TRBV7-2 with TRBJ2-7; D is possibly TRBD1 (5 bases). CDR3 length: 13 amino acids. Trimming removed 5 bases at V and 4 bases at J, with 12 bases between. Germline assignment: CDR1 SGHTA and CDR2 FQGNSA. The CDR3 bases are TGTGCCAGCAGCGTACAGTCAGGGTACGAGCAGTACTTC. Translated, it gives CASSVQSGYEQYF.

The rearrangement joins TRBV7-8 to TRBJ1-5; possibly TRBD1 for D (6 bases). CDR1 SGHVS and CDR2 FQNEAQ come from the germline V gene. The CDR3 has 16 residues. Trimming took 5 bases from V and 0 from J, leaving 14 bases between them. The CDR3, as DNA: TGTGCCAGCAGCAGATATACAGGGCGTAGCAATCAGCCCCAGCATTTT. It encodes CASSRYTGRSNQPQHF.

The rearrangement uses TRBV6-1 and TRBJ2-1; 10 nucleotides align to TRBD2. The CDR3 spans 14 residues. Trimming took 5 bases from V and 5 from J; bases not matched to a gene: 3. The germline V gene has CDR1 MNHNS and CDR2 SASEGT. The CDR3 region is CASSTLAGHNEQFF. The DNA of the CDR3 is TGTGCCAGCAGTACACTAGCGGGGCACAATGAGCAGTTCTTC.

The chain employs TRBV12-3 or TRBV12-4 and TRBJ1-4; D is uncertain. Trimming shortened V by 2 bases and J by 8 bases, and 12 bases separated the two germline ends. CDR3 length: 14 residues. The CDR3 is CASSLSGRGEKLFF. DNA of the CDR3: TGTGCCAGCAGTTTATCGGGGAGAGGAGAAAAACTGTTTTTT.

The V gene is TRBV7-9, the J gene TRBJ2-1; no reliable D call. Germline V gene data show CDR1 as SEHNR and CDR2 as FQNEAQ (reference sequence). The CDR3 is made up of 15 amino acids. V gave up 10 bases and J gave up 3 bases, with 19 bases separating them. The CDR3 region has the DNA TGTGCCACCAAGCTAAGTTCCTCAATCTACAATGAGCAGTTCTTC. Translating it yields CATKLSSSIYNEQFF.

The chain joins TRBV10-3 to TRBJ1-2; weak D call: TRBD1 (6 bases). The V gene lost 3 bases and the J gene lost 4 bases, with 6 bases spanning the gap. Germline V lookup: CDR1 ENHRY, CDR2 SYGVKD. CDR3 length: 12 residues. Here the CDR3 reads CAISEGGYGYTF. The CDR3 DNA is TGTGCCATCAGTGAAGGGGGCTATGGCTACACCTTC.

The V and J genes are TRBV20-1 and TRBJ2-5, with D maybe TRBD1 (6 bases). The V and J ends lost 7 bases and 5 bases respectively, with 17 bases between them. CDR3 length: 13 amino acids. Germline assignment: CDR1 DFQATT and CDR2 SNEGSKA (reference sequence). The CDR3 spells CSGFRGGSETQYF. The CDR3 DNA sequence: TGCAGTGGCTTTCGAGGGGGTTCGGAGACCCAGTACTTC.

The chain has TRBV2 and TRBJ2-7; TRBD2 is a possible D gene (5 bases). Germline V gene data show CDR1 as SNHLY and CDR2 as FYNNEI. Trimming left V 6 bases short and J 3 bases short, with 12 bases between. The CDR3 runs to 13 residues. The CDR3 DNA reads as TGTGCCAGCAGGGCTATACTAGGCTACGAGCAGTACTTC. Its protein product is CASRAILGYEQYF. Drawing the rest from reference TRBV2 and TRBJ2-7, the complete variable domain is EPEVTQTPSHQVTQMGQEVILRCVPISNHLYFYWYRQILGQKVEFLVSFYNNEISEKSEIFDDQFSVERPDGSNFTLKIRSTKLEDSAMYFCASRAILGYEQYFGPGTRLTVT.

A few counts support this clonotype. The J gene is TRBJ2-3, the V gene TRBV20-1; unclear D gene. Germline V gene sequence: CDR1 DFQATT, CDR2 SNEGSKA (reference sequence). Trimming pared 3 bases from V and 10 bases from J, leaving 23 bases between. The CDR3 has 15 amino acids. CDR3: CSARVPGGTPPSQYF. The CDR3 DNA follows: TGCAGTGCTAGGGTCCCGGGCGGCACTCCCCCTTCGCAGTATTTT.

This sequence joins TRBV28 and TRBJ2-7; TRBD2 agrees at 13 bases. The J call is doubtful: the DNA matches TRBJ2-5 better. This CDR3 has 18 amino acids. In germline, CDR1 is MDHEN, CDR2 SYDVKM. CDR3 nucleotides: TGTGCCAGCAGTCCCGGGACTAGCGGGACAGAAGAGGAAGAGACCCAGTACTTC. Amino acid sequence: CASSPGTSGTEEEETQYF.

Only one count was recorded for this clonotype. V and J are TRBV7-6 and TRBJ1-5; D gene uncertain. The CDR3 sequence is 12 residues long. Germline V gives CDR1 SGHVS, CDR2 FNYEAQ. Trimming pared 5 bases from V and 7 bases from J, leaving 9 bases between. The CDR3 nucleotides are TGTGCCAGCAGCCCCCCAGTACAGCCCCAGCATTTT. Protein sequence: CASSPPVQPQHF.

This chain joins TRBV15 and TRBJ2-1; D not certain. The CDR3 totals 15 residues. Per the germline V gene, CDR1 is LNHNV and CDR2 is YYDKDF (reference sequence). V lost 1 base, J lost 6 bases, and 13 bases lay in between. The CDR3 is CATSRVRATTNEQFF. The CDR3 DNA follows: TGTGCCACCAGCAGAGTAAGGGCCACGACCAATGAGCAGTTCTTC.

The genes are TRBV12-3 or TRBV12-4 and TRBJ1-1; 9 positions match TRBD1. The V gene end was trimmed by 7 bases and the J gene end by 10 bases; junction bases not matched to a gene: 10. The CDR3 is 13 amino acids. The CDR3 reads CASTQTGGVRAFF. The CDR3 DNA is TGTGCCAGCACCCAGACAGGGGGTGTTAGAGCTTTCTTT.